This T cell receptor beta chain emerged from a study of radiotherapy plus CTLA-4 blockade in lung cancer (dated by TCRdb to between 2018 and 2020). Regarding the research as a whole: Objective responses were observed in 18% of enrolled patients, and disease control was achieved in less than 40%.

A remark on this clone: What antigen it recognizes has not been identified. The sample holds no much larger clone one base away, and base qualities are not on file.

The study evaluated CTLA-4 blockade (ipilimumab) given together with focal radiation therapy in patients who had chemo-refractory metastatic non-small-cell lung cancer. For CDR1 and CDR2, the germline V gene lists WSHSY and SAAADI. There are 19 amino acids in the CDR3, from cysteine to phenylalanine inclusive. The kept DNA is CDR3 alone, 57 bases in frame from the first base. V loses 4 bases at its end and J loses 0 bases; junction bases beyond the gene matches: 16. General conclusions and limits of the study: After treatment with radiotherapy and ipilimumab, TCR clones that originated in tumors expanded in peripheral blood. The strongest predictors of response, as reported, were early dynamic changes in blood T cell clones along with a rise in serum interferon-beta after radiation.

The protocol used for the library was the immunoSEQ multiplex PCR assay. The table comes from immuneACCESS by way of TCRdb, which keeps in-frame sequences with V and J called. Part of the clones is missing from these tables; in studies checked, under half for an unresolved V gene and the rest for unknown reasons. Recorded for this sample are tens of thousands of clones; more than 75% of them occurred a single time. Together, the top ten hold over 35% of the sample. This chain is built from TRBV10-2 and TRBJ2-7; TRBD2 lines up with 9 middle nucleotides. The specimen was peripheral blood, collected from a patient treated with radiotherapy plus ipilimumab. The clonotype was recovered from a human donor with non-small cell lung cancer that progressed on radiotherapy plus ipilimumab. At the DNA level, the sequence is TGCGCCAGCAGTGTCCTCGAATGGTCTAGCGGGAAGAGCTCCTACGAGCAGTACTTC. Its protein reads: CASSVLEWSSGKSSYEQYF.